The 27 T cell receptor beta chains given below trace back to one sample, sequenced in a study of cytomegalovirus exposure and HLA in healthy donors. The PCR had 60 Vbeta and 13 Jbeta primers. Measured with immunoSEQ multiplex PCR; TCRdb has only the in-frame clones, and not every one. Among 59,000 or so clones listed, about 69% were seen once. Sequencing input: PBMCs. Receptors originate from a man in his thirties or forties in good health and CMV-seropositive.

The genes are TRBV7-2 and TRBJ1-5; D is unclear. The germline V gene has CDR1 SGHTA and CDR2 FQGNSA. V lost 0 bases and J lost 2, with 5 bases in between. The CDR3 has 14 amino acids. CDR3 DNA sequence: TGTGCCAGCAGCTTAGCCGGGGGCAATCAGCCCCAGCATTTT. Its protein is CASSLAGGNQPQHF.

This clone was observed a single time. The V gene is TRBV7-3, the J gene TRBJ2-3; 9 nucleotides match TRBD2. There are 17 residues in the CDR3. Trimming at V came to 0 bases and at J to 5 bases, leaving 9 bases not matched to a gene. The germline CDR1 and CDR2 sequences are SGHTA and FQGTGA. The CDR3 reads CASSLTGGGAGGDTQYF. In DNA form, the CDR3 reads TGTGCCAGCAGCTTAACGGGCGGGGGGGCCGGTGGAGATACGCAGTATTTT.

Only a few counts were recorded for this clone. The chain has TRBV10-2 and TRBJ1-4, with D hard to call. Germline-derived CDR1 and CDR2 are WSHSY and SAAADI. The CDR3 runs 14 residues. Trimming took 5 bases from V and 6 from J, leaving 13 bases between them. CDR3 sequence (DNA): TGCGCCAGCAGTCCCGATCAGGCGTATGAAAAACTGTTTTTT. Its translation is CASSPDQAYEKLFF.

The rearrangement joins TRBV9 to TRBJ2-5; 7 nucleotides agree with TRBD1. Germline lookup yields CDR1 SGDLS and CDR2 YYNGEE. Trimming took 3 bases from V and 2 from J; bases not matched to a gene: 1. This CDR3 spans 13 amino acids. The CDR3 spells CASSGQGQETQYF. The CDR3 region has the DNA TGTGCCAGCAGCGGACAGGGACAAGAGACCCAGTACTTC.

This sequence joins TRBV4-3 and TRBJ2-7, with D possibly TRBD1 on 6 matching bases. V lost 3 bases, J lost 2 bases, and 20 bases lay in between. CDR3 length equals 17 residues. The germline gives CDR1 LGHNA, CDR2 YSLEER. The CDR3 region is CASSHPRVQGKTYEQYF. The CDR3, as DNA: TGCGCCAGCAGCCATCCCAGGGTACAGGGAAAAACCTACGAGCAGTACTTC.

The gene calls are TRBV19 and TRBJ2-5; tentative D call: TRBD2 (7 bases). The V end lost 3 bases, the J end lost 5 bases, and 22 bases lay between the germline ends. The length of the CDR3 is 17 residues. CDR1 LNHDA and CDR2 SQIVND come from the germline V gene (reference sequence). The CDR3 DNA follows: TGTGCCAGTAGTATCGGCCTAAACACGGGGAGGGGGGAGACCCAGTACTTC. Translation gives CASSIGLNTGRGETQYF.

V is TRBV10-3 and J is TRBJ2-3; 12 bases match TRBD2. This CDR3 has 17 residues. The V gene end was trimmed by 5 bases and the J gene end by 1 base; junction bases not matched to a gene: 7. CDR1 and CDR2 (germline): ENHRY, SYGVKD. CDR3 amino acids: CAISLSSGGGGTDTQYF. Written as DNA, the CDR3 is TGTGCCATCAGTCTTTCTAGCGGGGGGGGTGGCACAGATACGCAGTATTTT.

This clone was detected once. V and J are TRBV2 and TRBJ2-3; D is uncertain. V was trimmed by 4 bases and J by 6 bases, leaving 14 bases between them. The CDR3 is 14 amino acids. The germline gives CDR1 SNHLY, CDR2 FYNNEI. For the CDR3, the DNA is TGTGCCAGCAGTGTAGGAGCCCGGCGGGATACGCAGTATTTT. Translated: CASSVGARRDTQYF.

The J gene is TRBJ2-1, the V gene TRBV5-4; 14 bases agree with TRBD2. In germline, CDR1 is SGHNT, CDR2 YYREEE (reference sequence). There are 16 residues in the CDR3. The J segment lost 4 bases and the V segment lost 9 bases, leaving 9 bases of the junction unmatched. The CDR3 region has the DNA TGTGCCATGACGACTAGCGGGGGGGCCGTTTACAATGAGCAGTTCTTC. Protein sequence: CAMTTSGGAVYNEQFF. Full variable domain (missing parts from reference TRBV5-4 and TRBJ2-1): ETGVTQSPTHLIKTRGQQVTLRCSSQSGHNTVSWYQQALGQGPQFIFQYYREEENGRGNFPPRFSGLQFPNYSSELNVNALELDDSALYLCAMTTSGGAVYNEQFFGPGTRLTVL.

The chain couples TRBV10-3 to TRBJ2-7; 9 bases agree with TRBD1. Trimming took 10 bases from V and 3 from J; bases not matched to a gene: 10. The CDR3 runs 14 residues. Germline CDR1 and CDR2: ENHRY and SYGVKD. The CDR3 coding sequence is TGTGCCACGACCGAACAGGGGGCAATCTACGAGCAGTACTTC. Amino acids: CATTEQGAIYEQYF.

The rearrangement uses TRBV6-5 and TRBJ1-1; D is unresolved. The CDR3 is 15 amino acids. Germline CDR1 and CDR2: MNHEY and SVGAGI. V lost 2 bases to trimming and J lost 0 bases, with 10 bases between them. This CDR3 reads CASSYTGRVNTEAFF. The CDR3 DNA sequence: TGTGCCAGCAGTTACACCGGGAGGGTGAACACTGAAGCTTTCTTT.

J is TRBJ1-2 and V is TRBV4-3; D gene uncertain. CDR1 LGHNA and CDR2 YSLEER come from the germline V gene. Trimming left V 0 bases short and J 4 bases short, with 15 bases between. The CDR3 runs to 16 residues. The CDR3, as DNA: TGCGCCAGCAGCCAAGATCCTCCGGGTGGTGGCTATGGCTACACCTTC. Translating it yields CASSQDPPGGGYGYTF.

This clone was detected only a few times. V gene TRBV4-1 combines with J gene TRBJ2-7, with 7 bases fitting TRBD2. The CDR3 covers 17 residues. The V segment lost 1 base and the J segment 2 bases; nucleotides outside the gene matches: 11. Germline-derived CDR1 and CDR2 are MGHRA and YSYEKL. CDR3 sequence reads: CASSQGPGGADTYEQYF. CDR3 DNA sequence: TGCGCCAGCAGCCAAGGCCCGGGGGGTGCCGACACCTACGAGCAGTACTTC.

The CDR3 coding sequence is TGTGCCAGCAGTTTATCGGAGGCCGGAGAGCAGTTCTTC. Its protein is CASSLSEAGEQFF. This chain connects TRBV27 to TRBJ2-1; a weak D match, TRBD2 (5 bases). Looked up from germline, CDR1 is MNHEY and CDR2 is SMNVEV (reference sequence). The length of the CDR3 is 13 residues. The germline V and J ends were trimmed by 0 bases and 10 bases, with 10 bases remaining between them.

The chain carries TRBV5-1 and TRBJ2-5; 7 nucleotides line up with TRBD1. This CDR3 contains 14 residues. V gave up 4 bases and J gave up 0 bases; unmatched junction bases: 3. Germline CDR1 is SGHRS and CDR2 is YFSETQ. The CDR3 nucleotides read TGCGCCAGCAGCACGGGACAGTACCAAGAGACCCAGTACTTC. The encoded protein is CASSTGQYQETQYF. Drawing the rest from reference TRBV5-1 and TRBJ2-5, the complete variable domain is KAGVTQTPRYLIKTRGQQVTLSCSPISGHRSVSWYQQTPGQGLQFLFEYFSETQRNKGNFPGRFSGRQFSNSRSEMNVSTLELGDSALYLCASSTGQYQETQYFGPGTRLLVL.

The chain couples TRBV7-6 to TRBJ2-7; 7 bases agree with TRBD2. Trimming removed 6 bases from V and 4 bases from J; junction bases left unmatched: 3. The CDR3 consists of 12 residues. In germline, CDR1 is SGHVS, CDR2 FNYEAQ. This CDR3 reads CASSPGGYEQYF. The CDR3 DNA sequence: TGTGCCAGCAGTCCGGGGGGTTACGAGCAGTACTTC.

This chain joins TRBV10-3 and TRBJ1-2; perhaps TRBD1 as D (5 bases). The CDR3 has 14 amino acids. Germline CDR1 is ENHRY and CDR2 is SYGVKD. Trimming stripped 7 bases from V and 3 bases from J, with 15 bases between. Here the CDR3 DNA reads TGTGCCATCACAACTTCAGGGAACGACTATGGCTACACCTTC. This sequence encodes CAITTSGNDYGYTF.

Here the CDR3 DNA reads TGTGCCAGCAGCTTGGATCCAGGGAATGAAAAACTGTTTTTT. Amino acid sequence: CASSLDPGNEKLFF. The chain links TRBV5-5 to TRBJ1-4; tentative D call: TRBD1 (5 bases). The CDR3 runs 14 residues. Per germline, CDR1 SGHKS and CDR2 YYEKEE (reference sequence). V dropped 0 bases and J dropped 5 bases, with 8 bases sitting between them.

The rearrangement links TRBV5-1 to TRBJ1-1, with a possible D match to TRBD1 (5 bases). Deletions cut 4 bases from V and 10 bases from J, with 17 bases between. The CDR3 contains 13 residues. Germline V gene lookup returns CDR1 SGHRS and CDR2 YFSETQ. CDR3 residues: CASSQMGGESAFF. The DNA for the CDR3 is TGCGCCAGCAGCCAAATGGGGGGGGAATCAGCTTTCTTT. The whole variable domain, filled in from reference TRBV5-1 and TRBJ1-1, reads KAGVTQTPRYLIKTRGQQVTLSCSPISGHRSVSWYQQTPGQGLQFLFEYFSETQRNKGNFPGRFSGRQFSNSRSEMNVSTLELGDSALYLCASSQMGGESAFFGQGTRLTVV.

V usage is TRBV19 and J usage is TRBJ1-4; no clear D. Germline V lookup: CDR1 LNHDA, CDR2 SQIVND (reference sequence). This CDR3 contains 17 residues. V lost 0 bases, J lost 3 bases, and 14 bases lay in between. The CDR3 spells CASSIDFSSRANEKLFF. The CDR3, as DNA: TGTGCCAGTAGTATAGATTTTTCATCCCGGGCTAATGAAAAACTGTTTTTT.

The chain links TRBV6-5 to TRBJ1-6; TRBD1 matches 9 bases. This CDR3 spans 14 amino acids. The junction had 5 bases not matched to a gene; V was cut back by 6 bases and J by 8 bases. Germline CDR1 MNHEY, CDR2 SVGAGI. The CDR3 is CASRSQGAHSPLHF. For the CDR3, the DNA is TGTGCCAGCAGGTCACAGGGGGCGCATTCACCCCTCCACTTT.

This clone was seen just once. The gene calls are TRBV7-2 and TRBJ1-6, with TRBD1 identical over 10 bases. V lost 4 bases, J lost 4 bases, and 4 bases stayed unmatched. Germline V gene lookup returns CDR1 SGHTA and CDR2 FQGNSA. The CDR3 sequence is 16 residues long. The chain's CDR3 is CASSSGTGVYNSPLHF. The CDR3 coding sequence is TGTGCCAGCAGCTCGGGGACAGGGGTTTATAATTCACCCCTCCACTTT.

V is TRBV6-5 and J is TRBJ2-3; 8 bases agree with TRBD2. Germline V CDR1 and CDR2: MNHEY, SVGAGI. The CDR3 is made up of 15 amino acids. Trimming took 2 bases from V and 4 from J; bases not matched to a gene: 5. Written as DNA, the CDR3 is TGTGCCAGCAGTTACCGGGGGGGGCGGGCAGATACGCAGTATTTT. Encoded protein: CASSYRGGRADTQYF.

In DNA form, the CDR3 reads TGCAGCGTTTCCCGTTCGGTTAGCACAGATACGCAGTATTTT. Protein: CSVSRSVSTDTQYF. The V call is TRBV29-1, the J call TRBJ2-3; D gene ambiguous. Trimming removed 5 bases from V and 0 bases from J, with 12 bases in between. Germline-derived CDR1 and CDR2 are SQVTM and ANQGSEA. This CDR3 has 14 residues.

V usage is TRBV28 and J usage is TRBJ2-3, with 8 bases matching TRBD1. V was pared by 5 bases and J by 5 bases, with 6 bases of the junction left unmatched. Germline CDR1 reads MDHEN; CDR2 reads SYDVKM. CDR3 length: 14 residues. The CDR3 DNA reads as TGTGCCAGCAGTACCCCGACAGGGGTAGATACGCAGTATTTT. It yields the protein CASSTPTGVDTQYF.

This chain connects TRBV30 to TRBJ1-2; D remains ambiguous. V was pared by 0 bases and J by 3 bases, with 8 bases between. Germline V gene data show CDR1 as GTSNPN and CDR2 as SVGIG (reference sequence). This CDR3 is 13 amino acids long. The CDR3 is CAWSVFGDYGYTF. In nucleotides, the CDR3 is TGTGCCTGGAGTGTATTCGGGGACTATGGCTACACCTTC.

The chain couples TRBV7-6 to TRBJ1-4; 8 nucleotides align to TRBD1. CDR1 and CDR2 from the germline V gene are SGHVS and FNYEAQ. The CDR3 length is 15 residues. With V trimmed by 1 base and J by 13 bases, 11 bases remained unmatched. CDR3 DNA sequence: TGTGCCAGCAGCTTAGGCTCGGACAGGGAGGGTTCACTGTTTTTT. Residues: CASSLGSDREGSLFF. Full variable domain (missing parts from reference TRBV7-6 and TRBJ1-4): GAGVSQSPRYKVTKRGQDVALRCDPISGHVSLYWYRQALGQGPEFLTYFNYEAQQDKSGLPNDRFSAERPEGSISTLTIQRTEQRDSAMYRCASSLGSDREGSLFFGSGTQLSVL.